The 20 T cell receptor beta chains presented below share a single source sample, sequenced in a study of T cell repertoires in cytomegalovirus infection. TCRdb itself ran the reads through MiXCR, one entry per CDR3 protein. The sample consists of about 450,000 distinct CDR3 sequences, 31% of them appearing once. Sequencing was done on a sample of PBMCs. Every receptor here comes from a human donor in good health (CMV status not recorded). Some clones in this sample may be carry-over from other donors' samples.

This clonotype was observed at least ten times. The rearrangement uses TRBV6-6 and TRBJ2-1; the match to TRBD1 covers 10 bases. Looked up from germline, CDR1 is MNHNY and CDR2 is SVGAGI (reference sequence). J lost 4 bases, V lost 5 bases, and 5 bases had no gene match. The CDR3 is made up of 15 amino acids. The CDR3 DNA reads as TGTGCCAGCAGTGGCCCGGACAGGGGGTACAATGAGCAGTTCTTC. Translation: CASSGPDRGYNEQFF.

The chain carries TRBV20-1 and TRBJ1-2, with 8 nucleotides matching TRBD1. This CDR3 spans 15 amino acids. V lost 2 bases, J lost 8 bases, and 13 bases stayed unmatched. In germline, CDR1 is DFQATT, CDR2 SNEGSKA (reference sequence). Here the CDR3 reads CSARPQQGVGEGYTF. CDR3 nucleotide sequence: TGCAGTGCTAGACCCCAACAGGGGGTGGGTGAGGGCTACACCTTC.

The rearrangement joins TRBV3-1 to TRBJ2-7, with unresolved D. The CDR3 has 12 amino acids. The V gene's germline CDR1 is LGHDT and CDR2 YNNKEL (reference sequence). The V gene lost 3 bases and the J gene lost 6 bases, with 9 bases spanning the gap. The CDR3 bases are TGTGCCAGCAGCCAGAGGAAAGGCGAGCAGTACTTC. This sequence encodes CASSQRKGEQYF.

The genes are TRBV5-1 and TRBJ1-1; 12 nucleotides match TRBD1. The V gene's germline CDR1 is SGHRS and CDR2 YFSETQ. The CDR3 spans 17 residues. V lost 0 bases and J lost 3; bases outside the gene matches: 6. The CDR3, as DNA: TGCGCCAGCAGCTTGGGGGGGACAGGGGGCCGGGACACTGAAGCTTTCTTT. Its translation: CASSLGGTGGRDTEAFF. The full variable domain, with the rest looked up from reference TRBV5-1 and TRBJ1-1, is KAGVTQTPRYLIKTRGQQVTLSCSPISGHRSVSWYQQTPGQGLQFLFEYFSETQRNKGNFPGRFSGRQFSNSRSEMNVSTLELGDSALYLCASSLGGTGGRDTEAFFGQGTRLTVV.

V and J are TRBV9 and TRBJ2-5, with D possibly matching TRBD2 (5 bases). Germline V gene data show CDR1 as SGDLS and CDR2 as YYNGEE. V was cut by 0 bases and J by 5 bases, with 17 bases left in between. The CDR3 has 16 residues. The CDR3 region has the DNA TGTGCCAGCAGCGTAGTTCCGGTTTCGAGAGGGGAGACCCAGTACTTC. The encoded protein is CASSVVPVSRGETQYF.

The chain employs TRBV15 and TRBJ1-1; TRBD1 agrees at 9 bases. The CDR3 loop spans 16 amino acids. V shed 2 bases and J 5 bases; nucleotides not matched to a gene: 9. Per the germline V gene, CDR1 is LNHNV and CDR2 is YYDKDF (reference sequence). The CDR3 nucleotides read TGTGCCACCAGCAGAAAAGACTGGACAGGGGATACTGAAGCTTTCTTT. Protein product: CATSRKDWTGDTEAFF.

This clonotype was seen once. This chain links TRBV23-1 with TRBJ2-1; 7 bases match TRBD1. TRBV23-1 is an ORF, and what it does is uncertain. CDR3 size: 23 residues. Trimming took 0 bases from V and 4 from J; bases not matched to a gene: 27. The CDR3 loop is CASSQSRRYQQGNKSRKYNEQFF. Here the CDR3 DNA reads TGCGCCAGCAGTCAATCCCGAAGATACCAACAGGGGAACAAATCAAGAAAATACAATGAGCAGTTCTTC.

The chain employs TRBV12-3 or TRBV12-4 and TRBJ2-5, with D possibly being TRBD1 or TRBD2 (6 bases each). This CDR3 has 16 amino acids. Trimming removed 7 bases at V and 5 bases at J, with 23 bases between. The CDR3 coding sequence is TGTGCCAGCACTGGGGGGACACTACGCCGGTCGGAGACCCAGTACTTC. Translating it yields CASTGGTLRRSETQYF.

Notes on this clonotype: This sequence may be a read error, since a much larger clone differs from it by one base. No conserved phenylalanine or tryptophan ends this CDR3, so it is likely a read error. J is TRBJ2-1 and V is TRBV7-3; 12 positions agree with TRBD2. The V and J ends lost 4 bases and 2 bases, in that order; junction bases with no gene match: 6. This CDR3 region has 17 residues. The V gene's germline CDR1 is SGHTA and CDR2 FQGTGA. The CDR3 loop is CASSSNPSGGAYNEQFY. The CDR3 DNA reads as TGTGCCAGCAGCTCTAACCCTAGCGGGGGGGCCTACAATGAGCAGTTCTAC.

V gene TRBV28 combines with J gene TRBJ2-7; TRBD1 or TRBD2 may be the D gene (6 bases each). The CDR3 has 17 amino acids. Germline loops: CDR1 MDHEN, CDR2 SYDVKM. V was cut by 2 bases and J by 0 bases, with 17 bases left in between. The CDR3 loop reads CASSLRGAGPSSYEQYF. For the CDR3, the DNA is TGTGCCAGCAGTTTAAGGGGGGCCGGGCCAAGCTCCTACGAGCAGTACTTC.

Remarks on this clonotype: It is unclear where the CDR3 begins or ends on the DNA, so no DNA is shown, and the CDR3 is as TCRdb lists it. This rearrangement joins TRBV28 to TRBJ2-2; the table calls TRBD2, which could not be checked here. A total of 17 residues make up the CDR3, ends included. Germline lookup yields CDR1 MDHEN and CDR2 SYDVKM. CDR3 loop: CASSSSLAGENTGELFF.

The chain couples TRBV20-1 to TRBJ1-1; TRBD1 agrees at 8 bases. V lost 6 bases, J lost 2 bases, and 8 bases stayed unmatched. The CDR3 totals 14 residues. Germline assignment: CDR1 DFQATT and CDR2 SNEGSKA (reference sequence). The CDR3 region is CSAWTGRRNTEAFF. CDR3 DNA sequence: TGCAGTGCGTGGACAGGGAGGAGAAACACTGAAGCTTTCTTT.

The CDR3 is CASSQDRGSDEAFF. CDR3 coding DNA: TGCGCCAGCAGCCAAGATCGGGGATCCGATGAAGCTTTCTTT. This sequence joins TRBV4-3 and TRBJ1-1; D gene unclear. The CDR3 extends over 14 amino acids. The V end lost 0 bases, the J end lost 7 bases, and 12 bases lay between the germline ends. Per germline, CDR1 LGHNA and CDR2 YSLEER.

This clonotype was counted ten times or more. The chain links TRBV28 to TRBJ1-2, with D unresolved. In germline, CDR1 is MDHEN, CDR2 SYDVKM. The V end was cut by 5 bases, the J end by 10 bases, with 20 bases between. CDR3 size: 14 residues. CDR3 in amino acids: CASSPQSPGRPYTF. In DNA, the CDR3 is TGTGCCAGCAGTCCCCAGTCCCCCGGGCGGCCCTACACCTTC.

This rearrangement joins TRBV2 to TRBJ1-3; TRBD1 is a possible D gene (6 bases). Trimming removed 0 bases at V and 1 base at J, with 10 bases between. CDR3 length equals 16 residues. Germline CDR1 and CDR2: SNHLY and FYNNEI. The CDR3 loop reads CASSEAGRGSGNTIYF. The CDR3 DNA is TGTGCCAGCAGTGAAGCTGGCAGGGGTTCTGGAAACACCATATATTTT.

In its sample, this clonotype was seen a few times. The chain joins TRBV5-1 to TRBJ2-1; tentative D call: TRBD1 (6 bases). V was shortened by 4 bases and J by 6 bases, with 14 bases between the two germline ends. Looked up from germline, CDR1 is SGHRS and CDR2 is YFSETQ. The CDR3 covers 14 residues. The CDR3 here is CASSTRQETNEQFF. As DNA, the CDR3 is TGCGCCAGCAGCACAAGACAGGAAACCAATGAGCAGTTCTTC.

In this sample, this clonotype turned up a few times. The chain employs TRBV19 and TRBJ2-2, with 9 nucleotides matching TRBD2. Germline CDR1 reads LNHDA; CDR2 reads SQIVND (reference sequence). The trim removed 3 bases at V and 4 bases at J, leaving 6 bases unmatched. This CDR3 has 16 residues. CDR3 amino acids: CASSILAGAITGELFF. For the CDR3, the DNA is TGTGCCAGTAGTATCTTAGCGGGGGCGATCACCGGGGAGCTGTTTTTT.

This clonotype was counted a few times. This chain connects TRBV7-8 to TRBJ2-5; 10 bases line up with TRBD2. From germline, CDR1 is SGHVS and CDR2 FQNEAQ. V was clipped by 5 bases and J by 4 bases; unmatched bases: 4. The length of the CDR3 is 14 residues. CDR3 loop: CASSPGLAAETQYF. The CDR3 coding sequence is TGTGCCAGCAGCCCAGGACTAGCGGCAGAGACCCAGTACTTC.

This clonotype has just a few counts. The chain has TRBV25-1 and TRBJ1-5; TRBD1 is a possible D gene (5 bases). The ends were cut back, 2 bases at V and 5 bases at J, with 10 bases in the middle. CDR1 is MGHDK, CDR2 SYGVNS, per germline. The CDR3 runs 14 residues. CDR3 nucleotide sequence: TGTGCCAGCAGTGAACCAGGGAAATATCAGCCCCAGCATTTT. This sequence encodes CASSEPGKYQPQHF.

This clonotype was seen only a few times. This chain links TRBV5-6 with TRBJ1-1; D gene ambiguous. This CDR3 comprises 16 residues. Trimming shortened V by 1 base and J by 1 base, and 14 bases separated the two germline ends. The V gene's germline CDR1 is SGHDT and CDR2 YYEEEE. The CDR3 sequence is CASSLWAAPQNTEAFF. CDR3 in DNA: TGTGCCAGCAGCTTGTGGGCCGCACCCCAGAACACTGAAGCTTTCTTT. Combining the CDR3 with reference TRBV5-6 and TRBJ1-1 gives the whole variable domain DAGVTQSPTHLIKTRGQQVTLRCSPKSGHDTVSWYQQALGQGPQFIFQYYEEEERQRGNFPDRFSGHQFPNYSSELNVNALLLGDSALYLCASSLWAAPQNTEAFFGQGTRLTVV.